Each of the 32 T cell receptor beta chains below was sequenced from the same sample in a study of T cell repertoires in cytomegalovirus infection. Using its own MiXCR run on the reads, TCRdb lists one record per CDR3 protein. The table lists roughly 730,000 distinct CDR3 sequences, roughly 30% of them singletons. Their cognate antigens are unknown. The sample here was cultured PBMCs, taken from culture after CMV antigen stimulation. The receptors stem from a human donor in good health (CMV status not recorded). Some clones in this sample may be carry-over from other donors' samples.

In this sample, this clonotype turned up a few times. The chain uses TRBV20-1 and TRBJ2-1, with 9 bases identical to TRBD2. The J segment lost 9 bases and the V segment lost 6 bases, leaving 18 bases of the junction unmatched. Germline V gene lookup returns CDR1 DFQATT and CDR2 SNEGSKA (reference sequence). The CDR3 contains 16 residues. The CDR3, as DNA: TGCAGTGCCACAACCGGACTAGCGAGAACTGGGGGTGAGCAGTTCTTC. This sequence encodes CSATTGLARTGGEQFF.

The CDR3 region has the DNA TGCGCCAGCAGCCAAGATCCGGCGGTTAACTATGGCTACACCTTC. Translating it yields CASSQDPAVNYGYTF. The chain couples TRBV4-1 to TRBJ1-2, with unresolved D. The germline CDR1 and CDR2 sequences are MGHRA and YSYEKL. The CDR3 is 15 amino acids. V gave up 0 bases and J gave up 1 base, with 9 bases separating them.

This clonotype was picked up a small number of times. The rearrangement joins TRBV29-1 to TRBJ2-7; D uncertain. The CDR3 spans 13 residues. Germline V gene sequence: CDR1 SQVTM, CDR2 ANQGSEA. Trimming pared 3 bases from V and 3 bases from J, leaving 12 bases between. CDR3 residues: CSVEERESYEQYF. In DNA form, the CDR3 reads TGCAGCGTTGAGGAAAGGGAAAGCTACGAGCAGTACTTC.

The V call is TRBV29-1, the J call TRBJ2-3; D is possibly TRBD2 (6 bases). Trimming shortened V by 7 bases and J by 1 base, and 12 bases separated the two germline ends. This CDR3 region has 13 residues. The germline gives CDR1 SQVTM, CDR2 ANQGSEA. The CDR3 DNA follows: TGCAGCGGTCGGGTAGCGGGCACAGATACGCAGTATTTT. Its translation: CSGRVAGTDTQYF.

There are a few counts of this clonotype. The genes are TRBV7-4 and TRBJ2-2, with TRBD1 identical over 7 bases. Germline assignment: CDR1 SGHVT and CDR2 SQSDAQ. Trimming took 11 bases from V and 3 from J; bases not matched to a gene: 12. This CDR3 is 15 amino acids long. CDR3 loop: CAGKDWDRHTGELFF. CDR3 sequence (DNA): TGTGCCGGAAAAGATTGGGACAGACACACCGGGGAGCTGTTTTTT.

This chain uses TRBV2 with TRBJ1-3; the D gene is possibly TRBD1 (5 bases). Between the trimmed V and J ends, which lost 3 bases and 8 bases, there was a span of 17 bases. CDR1 SNHLY and CDR2 FYNNEI come from the germline V gene. The CDR3 is 15 residues long. The CDR3 DNA follows: TGTGCCAGCAGTGACCGGGCAGGGTGGAAGGACACCATATATTTT. Encoded protein: CASSDRAGWKDTIYF.

This clonotype turned up a few times. The V and J genes are TRBV7-6 and TRBJ1-1, with D unclear. The CDR3 extends over 12 amino acids. CDR1 is SGHVS, CDR2 FNYEAQ, per germline. With 1 base removed from V and 6 bases from J, the gap between germline ends came to 6 bases. The CDR3 spells CASSLVAAEAFF. The CDR3 DNA is TGTGCCAGCAGCTTAGTCGCAGCTGAAGCTTTCTTT.

This clonotype appeared a few times. The V gene is TRBV6-6, the J gene TRBJ2-7, with D maybe TRBD1 (6 bases). The CDR3 consists of 14 residues. Germline V gene data show CDR1 as MNHNY and CDR2 as SVGAGI (reference sequence). Trimming left V 6 bases short and J 0 bases short, with 12 bases between. CDR3 region: CASRRQENSYEQYF. The DNA of the CDR3 is TGTGCCAGCAGAAGACAGGAGAACTCCTACGAGCAGTACTTC.

The rearrangement joins TRBV7-6 to TRBJ2-5; no clear D. Germline values: CDR1 SGHVS, CDR2 FNYEAQ. With 1 base removed from V and 3 bases from J, the gap between germline ends came to 9 bases. The CDR3 has 14 residues. CDR3 coding DNA: TGTGCCAGCAGCTTAGATCCGATGGAAGAGACCCAGTACTTC. Protein: CASSLDPMEETQYF.

This clonotype has at least ten counts. The CDR3 is CASSTDRGIQPQHF. The CDR3, as DNA: TGTGCCAGCAGCACCGACAGGGGGATCCAGCCCCAGCATTTT. The chain uses TRBV7-2 and TRBJ1-5, with 9 nucleotides matching TRBD1. CDR1 and CDR2 (germline): SGHTA, FQGNSA. This CDR3 is built from 14 residues. The junction had 6 bases not matched to a gene; V was cut back by 5 bases and J by 7 bases.

This sequence joins TRBV6-2 or TRBV6-3 and TRBJ2-3; the D is unclear. Between the trimmed V and J ends, which lost 2 bases and 4 bases, there was a span of 10 bases. Germline CDR1 reads MNHEY; CDR2 reads SVGEGT. The CDR3 length is 14 residues. Here the CDR3 DNA reads TGTGCCAGCAGTTACGGGCTAGAAGCAGATACGCAGTATTTT. As protein: CASSYGLEADTQYF.

This chain connects TRBV18 to TRBJ2-3; TRBD1 matches 9 bases. CDR3 length: 16 residues. The V gene end was trimmed by 2 bases and the J gene end by 2 bases; junction bases not matched to a gene: 5. Germline V CDR1 and CDR2: KGHSH, LQKENI. Written as DNA, the CDR3 is TGTGCCAGCTCACCATCCCGGGACAGGGTCACAGATACGCAGTATTTT. Protein product: CASSPSRDRVTDTQYF.

This clonotype was seen many times. The genes are TRBV7-2 and TRBJ2-3, with 7 nucleotides matching TRBD2. Germline CDR1 reads SGHTA; CDR2 reads FQGNSA. The CDR3 length is 16 residues. The ends lost 4 bases at V and 4 bases at J; junction bases unmatched: 11. The CDR3 spells CASSYRWEAGADTQYF. In DNA form, the CDR3 reads TGTGCCAGCAGCTACCGCTGGGAGGCGGGGGCAGATACGCAGTATTTT. Full variable domain (remainder filled in from reference TRBV7-2 and TRBJ2-3): GAGVSQSPSNKVTEKGKDVELRCDPISGHTALYWYRQSLGQGLEFLIYFQGNSAPDKSGLPSDRFSAERTGGSVSTLTIQRTQQEDSAVYLCASSYRWEAGADTQYFGPGTRLTVL.

This chain connects TRBV10-3 to TRBJ2-1; D gene uncertain. V lost 3 bases to trimming and J lost 0 bases, with 12 bases between them. This CDR3 is 16 amino acids long. Germline lookup yields CDR1 ENHRY and CDR2 SYGVKD. The chain's CDR3 is CAISDSSPSSYNEQFF. CDR3 sequence (DNA): TGTGCCATCAGTGATTCTTCCCCTTCCTCCTACAATGAGCAGTTCTTC.

This clonotype was seen a handful of times. CDR3 bases: TGTGCCAGCAGCTTGATGCGTTTCTACAATGAGCAGTTCTTC. Protein sequence: CASSLMRFYNEQFF. The chain employs TRBV5-6 and TRBJ2-1; D is ambiguous. The CDR3 consists of 14 residues. CDR1 and CDR2 (germline): SGHDT, YYEEEE. The V gene lost 1 base and the J gene lost 3 bases, with 8 bases spanning the gap.

As for this clonotype: A junction end diverges from the germline sequence, so it may reflect a read error. This chain uses TRBV7-2 with TRBJ2-1, with 8 nucleotides matching TRBD2. CDR1 SGHTA and CDR2 FQGNSA come from the germline V gene. The CDR3 extends over 10 amino acids. CDR3 amino acids: CASRGGRLIF. The CDR3 DNA follows: TGTGCCTCCCGGGGGGGCCGGCTGATCTTC.

The rearrangement uses TRBV20-1 and TRBJ2-7; D is possibly TRBD2 (5 bases). V was pared by 3 bases and J by 3 bases, with 9 bases between. CDR3 length: 12 residues. Germline V gives CDR1 DFQATT, CDR2 SNEGSKA (reference sequence). For the CDR3, the DNA is TGCAGTGCTAGGGTCCGGGGCTACGAGCAGTACTTC. Amino acid sequence: CSARVRGYEQYF.

V and J are TRBV4-1 and TRBJ1-4; D ambiguous. The V gene's germline CDR1 is MGHRA and CDR2 YSYEKL. V was trimmed by 1 base and J by 8 bases, leaving 14 bases between them. CDR3 length: 15 residues. CDR3 sequence reads: CASSQGTGRFEKLFF. The CDR3 DNA reads as TGCGCCAGCAGCCAAGGGACGGGGAGATTCGAAAAACTGTTTTTT.

This clonotype occurred a few times. The rearrangement uses TRBV6-1 and TRBJ2-5; TRBD1 matches 7 bases. The CDR3 contains 14 residues. Per germline, CDR1 MNHNS and CDR2 SASEGT. The V and J ends lost 6 bases and 3 bases, in that order; junction bases with no gene match: 7. Here the CDR3 DNA reads TGTGCCAGCAGAGGACAGGTCGGCGAAGAGACCCAGTACTTC. This translates into CASRGQVGEETQYF.

This clonotype has ten or more counts. The chain recombines TRBV11-2 with TRBJ2-5; 8 bases line up with TRBD2. Germline V gene data show CDR1 as SGHAT and CDR2 as FQNNGV. The V segment lost 1 base and the J segment 2 bases; nucleotides outside the gene matches: 6. This CDR3 comprises 16 residues. This CDR3 reads CASSLGLERGQETQYF. In DNA, the CDR3 is TGTGCCAGCAGCTTAGGGTTGGAGCGGGGGCAAGAGACCCAGTACTTC.

The chain links TRBV28 to TRBJ1-1; D unclear. Trimming removed 6 bases at V and 11 bases at J, with 13 bases between. Per the germline V gene, CDR1 is MDHEN and CDR2 is SYDVKM. CDR3 length equals 11 residues. CDR3 sequence: CASSETTGAFF. The CDR3 region has the DNA TGTGCCAGCAGCGAGACAACCGGGGCTTTCTTT. Filled out from reference TRBV28 and TRBJ1-1, the complete variable domain reads DVKVTQSSRYLVKRTGEKVFLECVQDMDHENMFWYRQDPGLGLRLIYFSYDVKMKEKGDIPEGYSVSREKKERFSLILESASTNQTSMYLCASSETTGAFFGQGTRLTVV.

This clonotype has at least ten counts. CDR3 nucleotide sequence: TGTGCCAGCAGCTTAGGCCTAGCGGGGGGGTTCTCCTACAATGAGCAGTTCTTC. This translates into CASSLGLAGGFSYNEQFF. The genes are TRBV7-2 and TRBJ2-1; 12 bases align to TRBD2. Trimming cost V 1 base and J 0 bases; bases outside gene matches: 4. This CDR3 is 18 amino acids long. Germline CDR1 is SGHTA and CDR2 is FQGNSA.

The chain links TRBV19 to TRBJ2-2; D is ambiguous. The CDR3 is 18 amino acids. Per the germline V gene, CDR1 is LNHDA and CDR2 is SQIVND (reference sequence). Trimming took off 5 bases at V and 7 bases at J, with 26 bases between the two ends. This CDR3 is CASSPPPRGSWTNGELFF. The CDR3 DNA reads as TGTGCCAGTAGTCCCCCACCGCGAGGCTCCTGGACCAACGGGGAGCTGTTTTTT. The whole variable domain, filled in from reference TRBV19 and TRBJ2-2, reads DGGITQSPKYLFRKEGQNVTLSCEQNLNHDAMYWYRQDPGQGLRLIYYSQIVNDFQKGDIAEGYSVSREKKESFPLTVTSAQKNPTAFYLCASSPPPRGSWTNGELFFGEGSRLTVL.

This clonotype was observed a few times. The CDR3: CASSGQDNYGYTF. CDR3 DNA: TGTGCCAGCAGTGGACAGGACAACTATGGCTACACCTTC. The genes are TRBV25-1 and TRBJ1-2; maybe TRBD1 (6 bases). The CDR3 is made up of 13 amino acids. The germline V and J ends were trimmed by 4 bases and 2 bases, with 8 bases remaining between them. The V gene's germline CDR1 is MGHDK and CDR2 SYGVNS.

The chain carries TRBV10-3 and TRBJ2-5, with D unresolved. The CDR3 extends over 13 amino acids. The germline V gene has CDR1 ENHRY and CDR2 SYGVKD. Trimming removed 4 bases from V and 3 bases from J, with 9 bases in between. CDR3 amino acids: CAISGWAEETQYF. CDR3 DNA sequence: TGTGCCATCAGTGGTTGGGCTGAAGAGACCCAGTACTTC.

V and J are TRBV4-2 and TRBJ2-7, with TRBD2 as a possible D gene (6 bases). V was cut by 0 bases and J by 2 bases, with 14 bases left in between. CDR1 is LGHNA and CDR2 is YNFKEQ in the germline V gene. The CDR3 loop spans 16 amino acids. The CDR3 spells CASSQDRLANTYEQYF. DNA of the CDR3: TGTGCCAGCAGCCAAGATCGGCTAGCGAACACCTACGAGCAGTACTTC.

This rearrangement joins TRBV6-5 to TRBJ2-1, with D possibly being TRBD1 (6 bases). The CDR3 has 15 residues. Germline V CDR1 and CDR2: MNHEY, SVGAGI. Trimming removed 5 bases from V and 8 bases from J, with 19 bases in between. The CDR3 region is CASSRSRPGDDEQFF. The CDR3 DNA reads TGTGCCAGCAGTCGCAGCCGGCCAGGGGACGATGAGCAGTTCTTC.

The chain combines TRBV5-3 with TRBJ2-3; a weak D match, TRBD2 (6 bases). TRBV5-3 is identified as an open reading frame with a role that is uncertain. The CDR3 totals 16 residues. The V end was cut by 8 bases, the J end by 4 bases, with 23 bases between. DNA of the CDR3: TGTGCCAGCAGTGCATTTACGGGACTCGTCGCAGATACGCAGTATTTT. Its protein product is CASSAFTGLVADTQYF.

The chain is built from TRBV14 and TRBJ2-4; the match to TRBD2 covers 7 bases. Germline V CDR1 and CDR2: SGHDN, FVKESK. The CDR3 has 17 amino acids. The junction had 8 bases not matched to a gene; V was cut back by 1 base and J by 2 bases. In DNA, the CDR3 is TGTGCCAGCAGCCAAGGAGGGCTAGCGGACACCAAAAACATTCAGTACTTC. Amino acid sequence: CASSQGGLADTKNIQYF.

This chain connects TRBV27 to TRBJ2-7; D is perhaps TRBD2 (5 bases). The CDR3 runs 16 residues. Per the germline V gene, CDR1 is MNHEY and CDR2 is SMNVEV (reference sequence). The V end was cut by 8 bases, the J end by 7 bases, with 27 bases between. The CDR3 region has the DNA TGTGCCAGCCGACAAACCCAGCGGAGTATTTATGCGGAGCAGTACTTC. This encodes CASRQTQRSIYAEQYF.

CDR3 loop: CASSQEVTSGNTIYF. CDR3 nucleotides: TGCGCCAGCAGCCAAGAAGTCACCTCGGGAAACACCATATATTTT. V gene TRBV4-1 combines with J gene TRBJ1-3; D unresolved. The V gene lost 0 bases and the J gene lost 4 bases, with 10 bases spanning the gap. The CDR3 covers 15 residues. Germline values: CDR1 MGHRA, CDR2 YSYEKL.

The chain links TRBV5-1 to TRBJ2-1; 16 nucleotides align to TRBD2. CDR3 length equals 20 residues. V was pared by 4 bases and J by 8 bases, with 18 bases of the junction left unmatched. From germline, CDR1 is SGHRS and CDR2 YFSETQ. CDR3 loop: CASSPGGYGTSGRAGHEQFF. The CDR3 bases are TGCGCCAGCAGCCCGGGGGGTTACGGGACTAGCGGGAGGGCCGGCCATGAGCAGTTCTTC. The whole variable domain, remainder taken from reference TRBV5-1 and TRBJ2-1, is KAGVTQTPRYLIKTRGQQVTLSCSPISGHRSVSWYQQTPGQGLQFLFEYFSETQRNKGNFPGRFSGRQFSNSRSEMNVSTLELGDSALYLCASSPGGYGTSGRAGHEQFFGPGTRLTVL.